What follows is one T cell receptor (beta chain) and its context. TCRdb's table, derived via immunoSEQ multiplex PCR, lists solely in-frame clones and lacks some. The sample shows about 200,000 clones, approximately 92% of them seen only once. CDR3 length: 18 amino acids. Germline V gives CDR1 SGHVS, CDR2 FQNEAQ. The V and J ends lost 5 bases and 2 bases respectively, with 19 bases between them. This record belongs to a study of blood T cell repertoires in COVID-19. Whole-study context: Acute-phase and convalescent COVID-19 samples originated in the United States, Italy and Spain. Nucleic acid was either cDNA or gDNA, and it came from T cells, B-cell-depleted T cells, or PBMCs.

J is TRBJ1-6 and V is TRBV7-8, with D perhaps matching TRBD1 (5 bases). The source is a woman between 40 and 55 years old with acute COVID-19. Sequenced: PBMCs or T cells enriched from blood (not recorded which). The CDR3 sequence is CASSQDSFRSPYNSPLHF. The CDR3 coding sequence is TGTGCCAGCAGCCAAGACAGTTTCCGGAGCCCCTATAATTCACCCCTCCACTTT.